Presented here are 12 T cell receptor beta chains from one specimen sequenced in a study of identical twins. Each CDR3 protein gets one entry after TCRdb re-called the 5' RACE reads with MiXCR. The data show fewer than 900,000 distinct CDR3 sequences, around 20% seen once. These data were also filed under a second study, of T cells expressing NK-cell markers.

Sequencing input: PBMCs. These receptor sequences come from a woman between 18 and 29 years old in good health.

This clonotype was recorded a few times. The chain joins TRBV7-2 to TRBJ2-5; D is tentatively TRBD1 or TRBD2 (5 bases each). The CDR3 is 15 residues long. V dropped 3 bases and J dropped 5 bases, with 16 bases sitting between them. Germline CDR1 is SGHTA and CDR2 is FQGNSA. This CDR3 is CASSLSPRRGETQYF. DNA for the CDR3: TGTGCCAGCAGCTTGTCCCCGCGCCGGGGCGAGACCCAGTACTTC.

This clonotype occurred many times. The chain is built from TRBV10-1 and TRBJ2-7; D might be TRBD1 (6 bases). Germline V gene sequence: CDR1 WNHNN, CDR2 SYGVQD (reference sequence). V gave up 6 bases and J gave up 5 bases, with 14 bases separating them. The length of the CDR3 is 13 residues. The CDR3 loop is CASSAGERNEQYF. CDR3 coding DNA: TGCGCCAGCAGCGCAGGGGAGCGCAACGAGCAGTACTTC.

This clonotype has a count of ten or more. The germline gene is not matched at one end of the junction; a read error may be the cause. This chain joins TRBV28 and TRBJ2-1, with D hard to call. Germline CDR1 reads MDHEN; CDR2 reads SYDVKM. CDR3 size: 11 residues. CDR3 sequence: CGTGSYNEQFF. The CDR3 DNA sequence: TGCGGAACGGGCTCCTACAATGAGCAGTTCTTC.

The table lists this clonotype with a few counts. The chain has TRBV25-1 and TRBJ2-1; D is uncertain. CDR3 size: 12 residues. The V end lost 2 bases, the J end lost 9 bases, and 8 bases lay between the germline ends. Germline lookup yields CDR1 MGHDK and CDR2 SYGVNS. The CDR3 reads CASSESDPEQFF. DNA of the CDR3: TGTGCCAGCAGTGAAAGTGACCCTGAGCAGTTCTTC.

CDR3 loop: CASSPGTSGGPIQPTDTQYF. The CDR3 DNA reads TGTGCCAGCAGCCCCGGGACTAGCGGGGGACCCATCCAACCCACAGATACGCAGTATTTT. The rearrangement joins TRBV6-2 or TRBV6-3 to TRBJ2-3; 14 nucleotides agree with TRBD2. Germline CDR1 is MNHEY and CDR2 is SVGEGT. The V and J ends lost 6 bases and 2 bases, in that order; junction bases with no gene match: 16. The CDR3 runs 20 residues.

The chain couples TRBV7-6 to TRBJ2-3; D could derive from TRBD1 or TRBD2 (5 bases each). V lost 5 bases to trimming and J lost 1 base, with 10 bases between them. The CDR3 covers 14 residues. Germline loops: CDR1 SGHVS, CDR2 FNYEAQ. The CDR3 sequence is CASSPRDGTDTQYF. The CDR3 DNA sequence: TGTGCCAGCAGCCCACGGGACGGCACAGATACGCAGTATTTT.

This clonotype appeared a few times. The chain joins TRBV20-1 to TRBJ2-7, with D possibly being TRBD2 (6 bases). This CDR3 contains 14 residues. The V and J ends lost 4 bases and 0 bases respectively, with 13 bases between them. Germline V gene lookup returns CDR1 DFQATT and CDR2 SNEGSKA (reference sequence). The CDR3 DNA follows: TGCAGTGCTAAGTTGGCTAGCGCCTCCTACGAGCAGTACTTC. Translation: CSAKLASASYEQYF.

CDR3 loop: CASSRDFPTYEQYF. CDR3 sequence (DNA): TGTGCCAGCAGTCGGGACTTTCCTACCTACGAGCAGTACTTC. The chain combines TRBV5-6 with TRBJ2-7, with TRBD2 as a possible D gene (6 bases). The germline CDR1 and CDR2 sequences are SGHDT and YYEEEE. The CDR3 spans 14 residues. V gave up 5 bases and J gave up 2 bases, with 14 bases separating them.

A few counts support this clonotype. The rearrangement uses TRBV4-3 and TRBJ2-7; no clear D gene. The CDR3 spans 14 residues. The germline CDR1 and CDR2 sequences are LGHNA and YSLEER. The V end was cut by 4 bases, the J end by 2 bases, with 12 bases between. The CDR3 reads CASSLDTATYEQYF. The CDR3 region has the DNA TGCGCCAGCAGCCTGGATACGGCCACCTACGAGCAGTACTTC.

The chain joins TRBV10-3 to TRBJ2-3; TRBD2 matches at 9 bases. CDR1 is ENHRY, CDR2 SYGVKD, per germline. This CDR3 spans 17 amino acids. With 3 bases clipped from V and 2 bases from J, the junction kept 9 bases outside the gene matches. CDR3 residues: CAISEGRASGTTDTQYF. CDR3 sequence (DNA): TGTGCCATCAGTGAAGGGAGGGCTAGCGGGACCACAGATACGCAGTATTTT.

The J gene is TRBJ1-1, the V gene TRBV11-1; D unclear. CDR1 SGHAT and CDR2 FQDESV come from the germline V gene (reference sequence). V was clipped by 2 bases and J by 3 bases, with 31 bases between them. The CDR3 is 21 amino acids. The CDR3 reads CASSLLRPSSLLLPGDTEAFF. CDR3 nucleotide sequence: TGTGCCAGCAGCTTACTAAGGCCCAGCAGCTTACTGCTCCCGGGAGACACTGAAGCTTTCTTT.

In its sample, this clonotype was seen once. V gene TRBV12-3 or TRBV12-4 combines with J gene TRBJ2-1; 7 nucleotides match TRBD2. V lost 8 bases, J lost 2 bases, and 18 bases stayed unmatched. The CDR3 covers 18 residues. The CDR3 DNA reads as TGTGCCAGCTGCTCCCCCGGGGGGACGGGTCAAACCTACAATGAGCAGTTCTTC. Translation gives CASCSPGGTGQTYNEQFF.